This paragraph reports one T cell receptor (beta chain). The method was immunoSEQ multiplex PCR; TCRdb's version includes in-frame clones alone and lacks a portion of them. The sample lists tens of thousands of clones, approximately 96% occurring once. This sample is part of a study of siplizumab effects on memory and regulatory T cells. CDR3 length: 15 residues. The germline V gene encodes CDR1 SGDLS and CDR2 YYNGEE. The ends were cut back, 4 bases at V and 0 bases at J, with 11 bases in the middle. The rearrangement joins TRBV9 to TRBJ2-1; a weak D match, TRBD2 (5 bases). The sample comprised naive CD8+ T cells sorted from blood. The sequence derives from a human donor in good health. Here the CDR3 reads CASSPEGSSYNEQFF. The CDR3 DNA is TGTGCCAGCAGCCCAGAGGGAAGCTCCTACAATGAGCAGTTCTTC.